This TCR beta chain is drawn from a study of cytomegalovirus exposure and HLA in healthy donors. The wider study: In a previous analysis, 117 million unique TCR beta sequences were found from approximately 180 million T cells.

Concerning this clone: Its antigen is unidentified.

Study conclusions and caveats: Immune exposure information comprised only CMV serostatus. Sequencing likely caused a cluster of highly shared sequence variants.

Those who donated were healthy bone marrow donors. PCR was performed using 60 Vbeta and 13 Jbeta primers. Clones were read by immunoSEQ multiplex PCR, and TCRdb kept only the in-frame ones, dropping some. The data contain some 130,000 clones, roughly 79% of them seen just once; the ten biggest clones take up about 3.4%. This CDR3 contains 13 residues. Deletions cut 5 bases from V and 3 bases from J, with 11 bases between. Germline V gene lookup returns CDR1 SGHRS and CDR2 YFSETQ. Material for sequencing was PBMCs. This clonotype originated in a man aged 25 to 40 in good health and CMV-seronegative. The rearrangement links TRBV5-1 to TRBJ1-1; no definite D call. The CDR3 region is CASRLTYDTEAFF. CDR3 nucleotides: TGCGCCAGCAGACTTACTTATGACACTGAAGCTTTCTTT.